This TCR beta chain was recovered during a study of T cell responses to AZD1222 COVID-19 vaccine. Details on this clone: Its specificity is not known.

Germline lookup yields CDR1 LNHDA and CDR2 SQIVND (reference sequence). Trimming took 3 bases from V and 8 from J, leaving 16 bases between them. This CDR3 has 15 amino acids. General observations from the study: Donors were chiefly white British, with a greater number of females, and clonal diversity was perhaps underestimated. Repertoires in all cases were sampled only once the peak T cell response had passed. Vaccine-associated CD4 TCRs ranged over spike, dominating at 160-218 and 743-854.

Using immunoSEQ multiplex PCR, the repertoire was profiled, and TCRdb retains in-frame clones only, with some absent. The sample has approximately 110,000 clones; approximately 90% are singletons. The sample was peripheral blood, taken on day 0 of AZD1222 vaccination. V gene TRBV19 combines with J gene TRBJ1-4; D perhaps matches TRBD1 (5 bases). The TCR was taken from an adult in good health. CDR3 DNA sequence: TGTGCCAGTAGTATTTTGGGGGGAGTCAAGGAAAAACTGTTTTTT. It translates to CASSILGGVKEKLFF.